Listed here are 18 T cell receptor beta chains from one sample, sequenced in a study of T cells after yellow fever vaccination. From the 5' RACE reads, TCRdb called clonotypes with MiXCR, one entry per CDR3 protein. The repertoire holds 1,200 or so distinct CDR3 sequences, with less than 60% as singletons. The sample was PBMCs, either bulk or a sorted T-cell subset (CD4+, CD8+, memory, or dextramer-sorted; not recorded which), taken on the day of the yellow fever booster vaccination. These receptors all come from a man younger than 35 who received the YFV17D yellow fever vaccine.

Of note for this clonotype: At one of its ends the junction is not consistent with the germline gene, which may arise from a read error. The rearrangement joins TRBV6-5 to TRBJ1-5; possible D gene TRBD1, 5 bases. The germline V gene has CDR1 MNHEY and CDR2 SVGAGI. The CDR3 consists of 15 residues. The CDR3 region is CASRYSWGSNQPQHF. In nucleotides, the CDR3 is TGTGCCAGCAGATACTCATGGGGGAGCAATCAGCCCCAGCATTTT.

The rearrangement uses TRBV5-4 and TRBJ2-3; D gene ambiguous. The germline CDR1 and CDR2 sequences are SGHNT and YYREEE (reference sequence). V dropped 0 bases and J dropped 2 bases, with 7 bases sitting between them. The CDR3 totals 14 residues. This CDR3 is CASSLGGSTDTQYF. CDR3 DNA: TGTGCCAGCAGCTTGGGGGGTTCCACAGATACGCAGTATTTT. The entire variable domain, with the rest obtained from reference TRBV5-4 and TRBJ2-3, is as follows: ETGVTQSPTHLIKTRGQQVTLRCSSQSGHNTVSWYQQALGQGPQFIFQYYREEENGRGNFPPRFSGLQFPNYSSELNVNALELDDSALYLCASSLGGSTDTQYFGPGTRLTVL.

V is TRBV6-2 or TRBV6-3 and J is TRBJ2-2, with 13 bases aligning to TRBD2. With V trimmed by 6 bases and J by 5 bases, 12 bases remained unmatched. CDR1 is MNHEY and CDR2 is SVGEGT in the germline V gene. The length of the CDR3 is 18 residues. CDR3 bases: TGTGCCAGCAGAACCGGGACTAGCGGGGAATGGCCGACCGGGGAGCTGTTTTTT. It codes for CASRTGTSGEWPTGELFF.

This chain joins TRBV5-6 and TRBJ2-5; no clear D. The ends were cut back, 2 bases at V and 7 bases at J, with 12 bases in the middle. Germline CDR1 SGHDT, CDR2 YYEEEE. There are 13 residues in the CDR3. CDR3 nucleotide sequence: TGTGCCAGCAGCTTATCGAGCCTGGGGACCCAGTACTTC. Amino acid sequence: CASSLSSLGTQYF. The full variable domain, rest sourced from reference TRBV5-6 and TRBJ2-5, is DAGVTQSPTHLIKTRGQQVTLRCSPKSGHDTVSWYQQALGQGPQFIFQYYEEEERQRGNFPDRFSGHQFPNYSSELNVNALLLGDSALYLCASSLSSLGTQYFGPGTRLLVL.

This clonotype is labeled large. V and J are TRBV5-1 and TRBJ2-5, with 9 bases identical to TRBD2. The length of the CDR3 is 19 residues. V was clipped by 4 bases and J by 1 base; unmatched bases: 17. The germline V gene has CDR1 SGHRS and CDR2 YFSETQ. The CDR3 spells CASSRSRTSDKTSQETQYF. CDR3 nucleotides: TGCGCCAGCAGCCGATCGCGGACTAGCGACAAAACCTCCCAAGAGACCCAGTACTTC. The full variable domain, completed using reference TRBV5-1 and TRBJ2-5, is KAGVTQTPRYLIKTRGQQVTLSCSPISGHRSVSWYQQTPGQGLQFLFEYFSETQRNKGNFPGRFSGRQFSNSRSEMNVSTLELGDSALYLCASSRSRTSDKTSQETQYFGPGTRLLVL.

The gene calls are TRBV5-1 and TRBJ2-3; D possibly corresponds to TRBD2 (6 bases). Per the germline V gene, CDR1 is SGHRS and CDR2 is YFSETQ. This CDR3 contains 14 residues. V was cut by 2 bases and J by 2 bases, with 9 bases left in between. The CDR3 protein is CASSFGGPTDTQYF. DNA of the CDR3: TGCGCCAGCAGCTTCGGGGGACCCACAGATACGCAGTATTTT.

V is TRBV20-1 and J is TRBJ2-7; TRBD1 matches at 9 bases. The junction had 6 bases not matched to a gene; V was cut back by 3 bases and J by 3 bases. This CDR3 has 14 amino acids. Germline V gene lookup returns CDR1 DFQATT and CDR2 SNEGSKA (reference sequence). The CDR3 protein is CSARGTGSDYEQYF. The CDR3 DNA reads as TGCAGTGCTAGGGGGACAGGGTCGGACTACGAGCAGTACTTC.

By share, this clonotype ranks as medium-sized. This sequence joins TRBV6-5 and TRBJ1-1; D unclear. V lost 2 bases, J lost 0 bases, and 4 bases lay in between. The CDR3 loop spans 13 amino acids. Germline V CDR1 and CDR2: MNHEY, SVGAGI. The CDR3 is CASSYVVNTEAFF. The CDR3 region has the DNA TGTGCCAGCAGTTACGTGGTGAACACTGAAGCTTTCTTT.

By sample share, this clonotype is medium-sized. The V gene is TRBV7-9, the J gene TRBJ1-2; D gene unclear. V was clipped by 2 bases and J by 6 bases, with 10 bases between them. CDR3 length equals 13 residues. The germline gives CDR1 SEHNR, CDR2 FQNEAQ (reference sequence). The CDR3 region is CASSLRSLDGYTF. The CDR3 DNA reads as TGTGCCAGCAGCTTACGATCCTTGGATGGCTACACCTTC.

By share, this clonotype counts as medium-sized. V and J are TRBV9 and TRBJ2-2; the D is unclear. Germline V gene data show CDR1 as SGDLS and CDR2 as YYNGEE. V was clipped by 4 bases and J by 4 bases, with 17 bases between them. CDR3 size: 16 residues. CDR3 bases: TGTGCCAGCAGCCCCCAACCGGGCGGCAGCACCGGGGAGCTGTTTTTT. Its translation is CASSPQPGGSTGELFF.

In this sample, this clonotype is medium-sized (0.01 to 0.1%). The chain recombines TRBV7-3 with TRBJ2-7; D ambiguous. Germline V CDR1 and CDR2: SGHTA, FQGTGA. Trimming pared 10 bases from V and 4 bases from J, leaving 14 bases between. CDR3 length: 12 amino acids. CDR3 in DNA: TGTGCCACCACGGATCTCCGTTACGAGCAGTACGTC. This sequence encodes CATTDLRYEQYV.

This clonotype is classed as medium-sized. This chain joins TRBV7-6 and TRBJ1-1; perhaps TRBD1 as D (5 bases). The CDR3 covers 15 residues. Per the germline V gene, CDR1 is SGHVS and CDR2 is FNYEAQ. V was clipped by 5 bases and J by 2 bases, with 15 bases between them. The CDR3 DNA follows: TGTGCCAGCAGCCTAGGGGTGGGGGACAACACTGAAGCTTTCTTT. Amino acids: CASSLGVGDNTEAFF.

By proportion, this clonotype is medium-sized. The rearrangement links TRBV7-9 to TRBJ1-2; no reliable D call. The CDR3 loop spans 18 amino acids. CDR1 and CDR2 (germline): SEHNR, FQNEAQ (reference sequence). The V end lost 1 base, the J end lost 0 bases, and 18 bases lay between the germline ends. As DNA, the CDR3 is TGTGCCAGCAGCTTAGAATTGCCACTACAGAAAGCTAACTATGGCTACACCTTC. It yields the protein CASSLELPLQKANYGYTF.

This rearrangement joins TRBV20-1 to TRBJ2-3; tentatively, D is TRBD1 or TRBD2 (5 bases each). The CDR3 consists of 14 residues. In germline, CDR1 is DFQATT, CDR2 SNEGSKA (reference sequence). The ends were cut back, 6 bases at V and 4 bases at J, with 17 bases in the middle. The CDR3 DNA sequence: TGCAGTGCGGTGACCGGGACCACGGCAGATACGCAGTATTTT. Translated: CSAVTGTTADTQYF.

By its share, this clonotype is large. The gene calls are TRBV6-2 or TRBV6-3 and TRBJ2-1; D tentatively reads TRBD1 or TRBD2 (5 bases each). V was trimmed by 8 bases and J by 2 bases, leaving 10 bases between them. In germline, CDR1 is MNHEY, CDR2 SVGEGT. This CDR3 contains 13 residues. For the CDR3, the DNA is TGTGCCAGCGGAACGGGACCCTACAATGAGCAGTTCTTC. This sequence encodes CASGTGPYNEQFF.

Sample share makes this clonotype medium-sized. The V gene is TRBV24-1, the J gene TRBJ2-5, with D hard to call. The CDR3 has 15 residues. The germline gives CDR1 KGHDR, CDR2 SFDVKD. The ends were cut back, 1 base at V and 3 bases at J, with 11 bases in the middle. CDR3 sequence (DNA): TGTGCCACCAGTGATTTACAAGGTGCCGAAGAGACCCAGTACTTC. Translation gives CATSDLQGAEETQYF.

Judged by abundance, this clonotype is large. This chain joins TRBV4-1 and TRBJ2-5; 9 nucleotides match TRBD2. Germline V gene sequence: CDR1 MGHRA, CDR2 YSYEKL. The CDR3 covers 16 residues. The trim removed 3 bases at V and 5 bases at J, leaving 10 bases unmatched. This CDR3 is CASSQLAGGALETQYF. The DNA of the CDR3 is TGCGCCAGCAGCCAGCTTGCGGGGGGGGCTCTGGAGACCCAGTACTTC.

The V gene is TRBV6-5, the J gene TRBJ2-5, with 15 bases identical to TRBD2. Germline lookup yields CDR1 MNHEY and CDR2 SVGAGI. Germline trimming cut 0 bases from V and 4 bases from J; bases unmatched to any gene: 0. The CDR3 covers 16 residues. CDR3 amino acids: CASSYSGLAGGETQYF. In nucleotides, the CDR3 is TGTGCCAGCAGTTACTCGGGACTAGCGGGGGGAGAGACCCAGTACTTC.